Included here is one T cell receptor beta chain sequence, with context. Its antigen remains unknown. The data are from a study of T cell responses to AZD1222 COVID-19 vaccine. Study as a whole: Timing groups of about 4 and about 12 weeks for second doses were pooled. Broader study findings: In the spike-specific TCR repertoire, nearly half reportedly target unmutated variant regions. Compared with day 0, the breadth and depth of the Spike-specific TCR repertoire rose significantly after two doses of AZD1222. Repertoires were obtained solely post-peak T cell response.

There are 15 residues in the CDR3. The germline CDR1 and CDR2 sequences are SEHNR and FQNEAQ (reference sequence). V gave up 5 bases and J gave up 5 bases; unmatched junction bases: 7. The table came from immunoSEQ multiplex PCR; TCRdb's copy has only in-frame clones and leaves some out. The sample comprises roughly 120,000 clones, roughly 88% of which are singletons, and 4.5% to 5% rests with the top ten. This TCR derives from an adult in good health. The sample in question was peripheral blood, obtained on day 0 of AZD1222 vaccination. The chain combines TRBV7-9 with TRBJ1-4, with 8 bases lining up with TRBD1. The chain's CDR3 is CASSLKDRENEKLFF. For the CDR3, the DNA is TGTGCCAGCAGCCTAAAGGACAGGGAGAATGAAAAACTGTTTTTT.